Listed here is a single TCR beta chain. Specified time point: baseline pretreatment blood. Treatment of the sample: 15 Gy SBRT to primary tumor, nephrectomy 4 weeks later. Produced via immunoSEQ multiplex PCR; TCRdb's table is partial and in-frame only. Among approximately 120,000 clones listed, approximately 78% were seen once. This sample was taken from a study of radiation and T cells in renal cell carcinoma. V shed 4 bases and J shed 6 bases, with 6 bases lying between them. Germline assignment: CDR1 SNHLY and CDR2 FYNNEI. The CDR3 covers 11 residues. V and J are TRBV2 and TRBJ1-2, with D unresolved. This TCR came from a woman aged 60-75 years with renal cell carcinoma. The sample consisted of blood, taken from a patient whose treatment included radiotherapy and nephrectomy. In DNA form, the CDR3 reads TGTGCCAGCAGTGTTGTGGATGGCTACACCTTC. Translation gives CASSVVDGYTF.